Detailed here is one TCR beta chain. Its specificity is unknown. Only in-frame clones appear in the TCRdb table, and some are missing; sequencing was by immunoSEQ multiplex PCR. The repertoire has several thousand clones, about 91% of them found once; the top ten carry 21%. This specimen belongs to a study of lymphopenia after photon versus proton radiotherapy. Study results and caveats: Authors raise, but do not show, better survival with proton therapy. Photon-treated patients lost naive T cells and TCR diversity; proton-treated stayed stable. Oligoclonal CD8+ Temra expansion after nadir drove photon patients' diversity drop. Post-nadir TCR diversity decline inversely tracked overall survival among those who died.

The sequence was obtained from an elderly man with cholangiocarcinoma. The sample here was peripheral blood, taken from a patient treated with photon-based radiotherapy.

CDR3 protein: CASSLSQGVYNEQFF. As DNA, the CDR3 is TGCGCCAGCAGCTTGTCACAGGGGGTCTACAATGAGCAGTTCTTC. The J gene is TRBJ2-1, the V gene TRBV5-1; 8 bases are shared with TRBD1. The CDR3 runs to 15 residues. From germline, CDR1 is SGHRS and CDR2 YFSETQ. V was pared by 1 base and J by 3 bases, with 3 bases of the junction left unmatched.